Included here is one TCR beta chain sequence, with context. Germline V gene data show CDR1 as MNHEY and CDR2 as SMNVEV (reference sequence). The CDR3 is 15 residues long. The entry originates in a study of shared clonotypes between healthy human individuals. The donors were adults (healthy and HIV-negative) with no recent acute infections or vaccinations. All of the donors resided in Nashville, Tennessee, and each was a Caucasian adult. Assay execution took place at the deep level. The authors split each subset's genomic DNA evenly across several immunoSEQ plates. The assay was immunoSEQ multiplex PCR, and TCRdb's table has in-frame clones only and misses some. The data hold 450,000 or so clones, with about 74% observed a single time.

Source material: PBMCs. This rearrangement joins TRBV27 to TRBJ2-5, with D perhaps matching TRBD2 (6 bases). The J call may be faulty, since TRBJ2-7 better matches the DNA end. The sequence was collected from a woman between 40 and 55 years old in good health. Some clones in this sample may be carry-over from other donors' samples. In nucleotides, the CDR3 is TGTGCCAGCAGTTTATTTACTGGGAGGTCCTACGAGCAGTACTTC. Residues: CASSLFTGRSYEQYF.